These T cell receptor beta chains were read from a single sample in a study of PD-1 blockade in mismatch repair-deficient tumors. Repertoires were generated with immunoSEQ multiplex PCR, while TCRdb's copy carries only in-frame clones and drops some. The sample has some 130,000 clones, around nine tenths seen once. The sequencing here drew on peripheral blood, taken 72 weeks after starting pembrolizumab. All receptors come from an adult with mismatch repair-deficient cancer. Both conserved end residues are part of each CDR3. Fields, in order: V gene, J gene, D gene, clone size, CDR3 protein. The D gene is left open where the match is weak. Clone size is not always given. Where it is, it says once, few, many or a class for expanded clones.

TRBV12-5	TRBJ2-2	.	.	CASGPGRDNTGELFF
TRBV7-6	TRBJ2-1	.	.	CASSPGREQFF
TRBV27	TRBJ2-7	TRBD2	.	CASSPVRLAGPYEQYF
TRBV7-9	TRBJ1-2	TRBD1	.	CASSPQTGGVFYGYTF
TRBV13	TRBJ2-2	TRBD2	.	CASSSSPGLAGAGELFF
TRBV19	TRBJ1-2	.	.	CASIGHYGYTF
TRBV12-2	TRBJ2-3	.	.	CASRLAETSGRGTDTQYF
TRBV29-1	TRBJ1-1	.	once	CSVVHREGTEAFF
TRBV19	TRBJ1-5	.	.	CASTPGWMSNQPQHF
TRBV6-5	TRBJ1-5	.	.	CASSYSWGQNQPQHF
TRBV25-1	TRBJ2-2	.	.	CASSPFREVGELFF
TRBV6-4	TRBJ1-2	TRBD1	.	CASSQKGTEGYGYTF
TRBV6-1	TRBJ2-3	.	.	CASKDGPTDTQYF
TRBV19	TRBJ2-7	TRBD1	.	CASSTTGETLYF
TRBV19	TRBJ2-7	.	.	CASSIAVAGTVAYEQYF
TRBV30	TRBJ1-1	.	.	CAWSSMWGTEAFF
TRBV19	TRBJ1-5	TRBD1	.	CASSIDRAGGWQPQHF
TRBV19	TRBJ2-7	.	.	CASSTATGTSYEQYF
TRBV4-2	TRBJ2-7	TRBD1	.	CASSQRGQGAYEQYF
TRBV5-1	TRBJ2-1	TRBD1	.	CATNERTGGINEQFF
TRBV4-1	TRBJ2-2	TRBD2	once	CASSPRAGVNTGELFF
TRBV13	TRBJ2-5	TRBD2	.	CASSLGPSGLQETQYF
TRBV6-1	TRBJ2-5	.	once	CASSEAQRGSETQYF
TRBV4-3	TRBJ2-2	TRBD2	.	CASSQEDVPVAGHTGELFF
TRBV29-1	TRBJ2-5	TRBD1	.	CSVGTREGAGETQYF
TRBV27	TRBJ2-1	.	.	CASSYISQASSYNEQFF
TRBV27	TRBJ1-1	.	.	CASSSNRNTEAFF
TRBV10-2	TRBJ2-2	.	once	CASSEGRAGGELFF
TRBV4-2	TRBJ1-2	.	.	CASSLRGGYTF
TRBV7-2	TRBJ2-7	TRBD1	.	CASSAYTGTGVGYEQYF
TRBV2	TRBJ1-5	.	.	CASNSGAFYSNQPQHF
TRBV2	TRBJ1-4	.	.	CASSDSGGGIEKLFF
TRBV11-3	TRBJ2-3	TRBD2	.	CASSFEGGTDTQYF
TRBV7-8	TRBJ2-3	.	once	CASSLGTGGSTDTQYF
TRBV28	TRBJ1-3	TRBD1	.	CASSLTPRQGAQHSGNTIYF
TRBV5-1	TRBJ1-3	.	.	CASSLGTGSGNTIYF
TRBV6-1	TRBJ2-1	TRBD2	few	CASTRLAGTNEQFF
TRBV13	TRBJ2-3	.	.	CASSFPQTGRGTDTQYF
TRBV11-2	TRBJ2-7	.	.	CASSLVSGAEQYF
TRBV7-2	TRBJ2-7	.	.	CASSLEAGNSYEQYF
TRBV29-1	TRBJ2-6	TRBD1	.	CSVEVKEQGLTGANVLTF
TRBV10-3	TRBJ1-1	.	.	CAISDRALNTEAFF
TRBV28	TRBJ2-5	TRBD2	.	CASSFGLAGGQETQYF
TRBV27	TRBJ2-3	.	.	CASSPTSTDTQYF
TRBV6-6	TRBJ1-2	TRBD1	.	CASSRGQLGRDGYTF
TRBV9	TRBJ2-1	TRBD2	.	CASSVDYGREGPNEQFF
TRBV10-3	TRBJ2-4	TRBD2	.	CAISLHRLAEDPLAKNIQYF
TRBV12-2	TRBJ2-4	.	.	CASRLARRQLAKNIQYF
TRBV15	TRBJ2-1	TRBD2	.	CATSGGGSYYNEQFF
TRBV4-2	TRBJ1-5	TRBD1	.	CASSLGQGGHGRNQPQHF
TRBV27	TRBJ2-3	.	.	CASSLSPGATDTQYF